This TCR beta chain originates from a study of monozygotic twins with inflammatory bowel disease. Regarding the study as a whole: By inverse Simpson index, TCRbeta diversity was lower in IBD patients than in healthy co-twins.

In regard to this clonotype: Antigen specificity is unknown.

CDR1 is SGHDT and CDR2 is YYEEEE in the germline V gene. The CDR3 loop spans 15 amino acids. TCRdb re-called the 5' RACE reads and shows each CDR3 protein once, DNA omitted. Its clone listing holds approximately 160,000 distinct CDR3 sequences. The sample comprised blood. This TCR was sampled from a human donor with ulcerative colitis or Crohn's disease, or a healthy co-twin of an affected twin (not recorded which). The chain carries TRBV5-6 and TRBJ1-2; no DNA is available, so the TRBD1 call from TCRdb remains unchecked. The CDR3 is CASSRQDSSNYGYTF. Combining the CDR3 with reference TRBV5-6 and TRBJ1-2 gives the whole variable domain DAGVTQSPTHLIKTRGQQVTLRCSPKSGHDTVSWYQQALGQGPQFIFQYYEEEERQRGNFPDRFSGHQFPNYSSELNVNALLLGDSALYLCASSRQDSSNYGYTFGSGTRLTVV.